In this sample, the clone carrying this T cell receptor (beta chain) turned up a few times. These data belong to a study of blood T cells in healthy people across ages. Trimming shortened V by 5 bases and J by 6 bases, and 14 bases separated the two germline ends. CDR3 length: 14 residues. Germline CDR1 is MNHEY and CDR2 is SVGEGT. Next came a second PCR, run for about 7 to 12 cycles, which used a sample-barcoded 5' primer along with a J-beta primer mix. TCRdb re-derived calls from the 5' RACE reads in MiXCR, one entry per CDR3 protein. The sample records 730,000 or so distinct CDR3 sequences, 40% to 45% being singletons.

The specimen was blood. The TCR was taken from a man older than 75 in good health. The chain employs TRBV6-2 or TRBV6-3 and TRBJ2-1, with a possible D match to TRBD2 (6 bases). The CDR3 DNA reads TGTGCCAGCAGTGACAATGGGGGAGGCAATGAGCAGTTCTTC. It is translated as CASSDNGGGNEQFF.